Presented here are 24 T cell receptor beta chains from one specimen sequenced in a study of shared clonotypes between healthy human individuals. The protocol was immunoSEQ multiplex PCR, while the TCRdb copy is restricted to in-frame clones and leaves out a portion. This table holds about 680,000 clones, about three quarters found once. Material for sequencing was memory CD4+ T cells sorted from blood. The sample's subset: CD45RA-negative fraction. The receptors were gathered from a woman aged 30 to 39 in good health.

This chain joins TRBV11-2 and TRBJ2-3, with TRBD2 matching 7 bases. Looked up from germline, CDR1 is SGHAT and CDR2 is FQNNGV. The CDR3 sequence is 16 residues long. The J segment lost 3 bases and the V segment lost 5 bases, leaving 11 bases of the junction unmatched. CDR3 bases: TGTGCCAGCAGCGATAAACCGGGACTAAGAACAGATACGCAGTATTTT. This codes for CASSDKPGLRTDTQYF.

This chain links TRBV6-6 with TRBJ1-4; 9 bases are a match to TRBD1. V was clipped by 5 bases and J by 9 bases; unmatched bases: 7. Germline V gene lookup returns CDR1 MNHNY and CDR2 SVGAGI (reference sequence). The CDR3 contains 14 residues. The DNA for the CDR3 is TGTGCCAGCAGTCTTGGGACAGGGCTCCAAAAACTGTTTTTT. It encodes CASSLGTGLQKLFF.

The V gene is TRBV27, the J gene TRBJ2-3, with TRBD2 matching over 9 bases. With V trimmed by 7 bases and J by 2 bases, 7 bases remained unmatched. This CDR3 has 15 residues. The germline CDR1 and CDR2 sequences are MNHEY and SMNVEV (reference sequence). The CDR3 region is CASNQLAGVTDTQYF. The CDR3 nucleotides read TGTGCCAGCAACCAACTAGCGGGCGTCACAGATACGCAGTATTTT.

V gene TRBV5-6 combines with J gene TRBJ2-2; D gene unclear. The V and J ends lost 1 base and 3 bases respectively, with 7 bases between them. Germline loops: CDR1 SGHDT, CDR2 YYEEEE. The CDR3 contains 14 residues. The CDR3 here is CASSLLWDTGELFF. CDR3 nucleotides: TGTGCCAGCAGCTTGCTTTGGGACACCGGGGAGCTGTTTTTT.

Remarks on this clone: Other DNA sequences within the sample encode an identical CDR3. The gene calls are TRBV28 and TRBJ2-7; D is uncertain. Trimming took off 3 bases at V and 3 bases at J, with 6 bases between the two ends. The CDR3 consists of 12 residues. Germline CDR1 and CDR2: MDHEN and SYDVKM. The CDR3: CASSLILYEQYF. CDR3 coding DNA: TGTGCCAGCAGTTTGATCCTCTACGAGCAGTACTTC.

The chain is built from TRBV19 and TRBJ2-7, with D maybe TRBD2 (5 bases). The length of the CDR3 is 14 residues. Trimming shortened V by 1 base and J by 5 bases, and 12 bases separated the two germline ends. Germline lookup yields CDR1 LNHDA and CDR2 SQIVND (reference sequence). For the CDR3, the DNA is TGTGCCAGTAGTATAGGGCGAGGAGGCCACGAGCAGTACTTC. It is translated as CASSIGRGGHEQYF. Full variable domain (rest looked up from reference TRBV19 and TRBJ2-7): DGGITQSPKYLFRKEGQNVTLSCEQNLNHDAMYWYRQDPGQGLRLIYYSQIVNDFQKGDIAEGYSVSREKKESFPLTVTSAQKNPTAFYLCASSIGRGGHEQYFGPGTRLTVT.

Concerning this clone: Additional DNA sequences in this sample encode the identical CDR3. This chain uses TRBV27 with TRBJ2-5; D is possibly TRBD1 (6 bases). The CDR3 runs to 13 residues. Germline loops: CDR1 MNHEY, CDR2 SMNVEV (reference sequence). With 5 bases removed from V and 5 bases from J, the gap between germline ends came to 12 bases. CDR3 amino acids: CASSQQGRETQYF. The DNA of the CDR3 is TGTGCCAGCAGTCAACAGGGACGGGAGACCCAGTACTTC.

This sequence joins TRBV9 and TRBJ2-5, with 12 positions matching TRBD1. Germline V lookup: CDR1 SGDLS, CDR2 YYNGEE. The CDR3 contains 18 residues. The V and J ends lost 2 bases and 2 bases, in that order; junction bases with no gene match: 10. The CDR3 sequence: CASSVGTGGAGRQETQYF. CDR3 DNA: TGTGCCAGCAGCGTTGGGACAGGGGGCGCGGGTCGGCAAGAGACCCAGTACTTC. The entire variable domain, with the rest obtained from reference TRBV9 and TRBJ2-5, is as follows: DSGVTQTPKHLITATGQRVTLRCSPRSGDLSVYWYQQSLDQGLQFLIQYYNGEERAKGNILERFSAQQFPDLHSELNLSSLELGDSALYFCASSVGTGGAGRQETQYFGPGTRLLVL.

The V call is TRBV5-1, the J call TRBJ1-3, with a weak D call TRBD1 (5 bases). V dropped 4 bases and J dropped 0 bases, with 14 bases sitting between them. The CDR3 spans 16 residues. CDR1 is SGHRS and CDR2 is YFSETQ in the germline V gene. As DNA, the CDR3 is TGCGCCAGCAGCGCGGGTACGGGGGGCTCTGGAAACACCATATATTTT. It is translated as CASSAGTGGSGNTIYF.

This clone was counted once. This sequence joins TRBV29-1 and TRBJ1-2, with a tentative D call TRBD1 (6 bases). This CDR3 is 16 amino acids long. Germline V gives CDR1 SQVTM, CDR2 ANQGSEA. Trimming shortened V by 0 bases and J by 4 bases, and 18 bases separated the two germline ends. The CDR3: CSVEDLGGRGSYGYTF. The CDR3 bases are TGCAGCGTTGAAGATCTAGGGGGTCGGGGCAGCTATGGCTACACCTTC.

J is TRBJ2-7 and V is TRBV28, with 7 bases fitting TRBD1. Germline values: CDR1 MDHEN, CDR2 SYDVKM. This CDR3 comprises 15 residues. The junction had 11 bases not matched to a gene; V was cut back by 5 bases and J by 4 bases. The CDR3 nucleotides are TGTGCCAGCAGTCCCCGGGTAGGGGGCTCGTACGAGCAGTACTTC. Translation gives CASSPRVGGSYEQYF.

The chain recombines TRBV29-1 with TRBJ1-5, with D uncertain. With 6 bases removed from V and 7 bases from J, the gap between germline ends came to 16 bases. The CDR3 is made up of 13 amino acids. CDR1 is SQVTM and CDR2 is ANQGSEA in the germline V gene. The CDR3 region is CSVKAGGGQPQHF. The CDR3 DNA follows: TGCAGCGTCAAAGCTGGAGGAGGGCAGCCCCAGCATTTT.

V and J are TRBV7-9 and TRBJ2-1; 10 bases agree with TRBD2. This CDR3 has 15 residues. CDR1 is SEHNR and CDR2 is FQNEAQ in the germline V gene (reference sequence). J was trimmed by 10 bases and V by 3 bases; bases with no gene match: 9. This CDR3 is CASSLSSGGPKEQFF. For the CDR3, the DNA is TGTGCCAGCAGCTTGTCTAGCGGGGGACCCAAGGAGCAGTTCTTC.

The gene calls are TRBV6-1 and TRBJ2-3; no clear D gene. CDR1 and CDR2 (germline): MNHNS, SASEGT. Trimming removed 2 bases from V and 6 bases from J, with 6 bases in between. The CDR3 totals 12 residues. This chain's CDR3 is CASSEWADTQYF. The CDR3 DNA follows: TGTGCCAGCAGTGAATGGGCGGATACGCAGTATTTT.

This clone was seen just once. V is TRBV9 and J is TRBJ1-6, with no clear D. Germline loops: CDR1 SGDLS, CDR2 YYNGEE. V was pared by 0 bases and J by 2 bases, with 9 bases between. This CDR3 region has 16 residues. CDR3 region: CASSVGPAPYNSPLHF. DNA of the CDR3: TGTGCCAGCAGCGTAGGACCGGCCCCCTATAATTCACCCCTCCACTTT.

This clone came up many times. The J gene is TRBJ2-7, the V gene TRBV4-2, with D possibly being TRBD2 (5 bases). From germline, CDR1 is LGHNA and CDR2 YNFKEQ. The CDR3 sequence is 14 residues long. V was pared by 0 bases and J by 5 bases, with 11 bases between. The CDR3 here is CASSQDRGRDEQYF. CDR3 bases: TGTGCCAGCAGCCAAGATCGGGGTAGGGACGAGCAGTACTTC.

Points on this clone: The same CDR3 is also encoded by other DNA sequences in this sample. The chain links TRBV5-1 to TRBJ1-3; TRBD1 matches at 7 bases. V was pared by 4 bases and J by 2 bases, with 3 bases of the junction left unmatched. The CDR3 runs 14 residues. Germline CDR1 is SGHRS and CDR2 is YFSETQ. This CDR3 is CASSEGTAGNTIYF. The CDR3 DNA follows: TGCGCCAGCAGCGAGGGGACAGCTGGAAACACCATATATTTT.

The genes are TRBV7-3 and TRBJ2-2; the D gene is possibly TRBD2 (5 bases). This CDR3 comprises 16 residues. Germline-derived CDR1 and CDR2 are SGHTA and FQGTGA. The V and J ends lost 6 bases and 0 bases respectively, with 14 bases between them. The CDR3: CASSPSVGANTGELFF. The CDR3 nucleotides are TGTGCCAGCAGTCCATCGGTGGGAGCGAACACCGGGGAGCTGTTTTTT.

This clone was recorded only once. The rearrangement joins TRBV7-9 to TRBJ2-7; perhaps TRBD2 as D (6 bases). The V end lost 4 bases, the J end lost 1 base, and 17 bases lay between the germline ends. In germline, CDR1 is SEHNR, CDR2 FQNEAQ (reference sequence). The CDR3 is made up of 16 amino acids. Here the CDR3 reads CASSYAGTSRSYEQYF. CDR3 in DNA: TGTGCCAGCAGCTACGCGGGGACCAGTAGGTCCTACGAGCAGTACTTC.

This rearrangement joins TRBV5-1 to TRBJ2-7; D gene unclear. CDR3 length: 15 residues. With 3 bases removed from V and 6 bases from J, the gap between germline ends came to 19 bases. Looked up from germline, CDR1 is SGHRS and CDR2 is YFSETQ. DNA for the CDR3: TGCGCCAGCAGCTGGAGCCTCCAAGCTGGGTTCGAGCAGTACTTC. This encodes CASSWSLQAGFEQYF.

The CDR3 coding sequence is TGCGCCAGCAGCCGAAACTGGGACGCCTACACCGGGGAGCTGTTTTTT. This gives the protein CASSRNWDAYTGELFF. The chain combines TRBV4-1 with TRBJ2-2, with D perhaps given as TRBD1 or TRBD2 (5 bases each). V lost 4 bases and J 3 bases, leaving 15 bases between the germline ends. Germline loops: CDR1 MGHRA, CDR2 YSYEKL. This CDR3 has 16 residues.

This clone has a handful of counts. The sample carries other DNA sequences with the same CDR3. Here the CDR3 DNA reads TGTGCCAGCAGTTTCGGGCTCGGGGAGGCGGAGACCCAGTACTTC. It encodes CASSFGLGEAETQYF. The chain couples TRBV28 to TRBJ2-5, with D maybe TRBD2 (6 bases). Germline V lookup: CDR1 MDHEN, CDR2 SYDVKM. Trimming took 3 bases from V and 5 from J, leaving 16 bases between them. This CDR3 comprises 15 residues.

The rearrangement uses TRBV27 and TRBJ2-1; 9 bases are shared with TRBD2. V lost 2 bases, J lost 1 base, and 6 bases stayed unmatched. The CDR3 covers 17 residues. Per germline, CDR1 MNHEY and CDR2 SMNVEV (reference sequence). The CDR3 is CASSLIRSGSSYNEQFF. The DNA of the CDR3 is TGTGCCAGCAGTTTAATCCGTAGCGGGAGTTCCTACAATGAGCAGTTCTTC.

V is TRBV27 and J is TRBJ1-4, with D unclear. V shed 7 bases and J shed 1 base, with 16 bases lying between them. The CDR3 is made up of 16 amino acids. The V gene's germline CDR1 is MNHEY and CDR2 SMNVEV (reference sequence). The CDR3 DNA is TGTGCCAGCAAGGAGATTCCGGGAGTAACTAATGAAAAACTGTTTTTT. Translation: CASKEIPGVTNEKLFF.